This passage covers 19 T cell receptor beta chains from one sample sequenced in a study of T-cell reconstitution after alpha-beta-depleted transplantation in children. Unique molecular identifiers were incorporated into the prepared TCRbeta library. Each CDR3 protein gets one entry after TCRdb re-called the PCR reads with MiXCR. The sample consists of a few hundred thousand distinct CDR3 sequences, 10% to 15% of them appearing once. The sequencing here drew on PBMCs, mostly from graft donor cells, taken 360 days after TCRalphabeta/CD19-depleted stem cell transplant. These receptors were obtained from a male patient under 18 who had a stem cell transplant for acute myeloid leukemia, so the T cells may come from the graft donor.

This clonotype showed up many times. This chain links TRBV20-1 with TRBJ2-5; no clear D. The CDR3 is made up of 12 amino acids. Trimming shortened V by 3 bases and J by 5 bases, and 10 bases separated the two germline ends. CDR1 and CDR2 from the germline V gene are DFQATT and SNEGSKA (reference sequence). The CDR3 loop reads CSARPISETQYF. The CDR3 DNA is TGCAGTGCTAGGCCTATTAGTGAGACCCAGTACTTC.

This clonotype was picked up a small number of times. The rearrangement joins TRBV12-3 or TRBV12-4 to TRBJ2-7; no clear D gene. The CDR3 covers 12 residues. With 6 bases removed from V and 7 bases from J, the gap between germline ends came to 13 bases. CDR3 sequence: CASSSSGLEQYF. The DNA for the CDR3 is TGTGCCAGCAGCTCCTCCGGGTTAGAGCAGTACTTC.

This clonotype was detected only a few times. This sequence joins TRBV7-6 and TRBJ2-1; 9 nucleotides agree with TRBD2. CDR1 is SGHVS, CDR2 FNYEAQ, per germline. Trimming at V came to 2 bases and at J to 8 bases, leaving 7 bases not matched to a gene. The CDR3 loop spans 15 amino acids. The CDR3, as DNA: TGTGCCAGCAGCTTAAGGGCGGGAGGGCCCGATGAGCAGTTCTTC. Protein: CASSLRAGGPDEQFF.

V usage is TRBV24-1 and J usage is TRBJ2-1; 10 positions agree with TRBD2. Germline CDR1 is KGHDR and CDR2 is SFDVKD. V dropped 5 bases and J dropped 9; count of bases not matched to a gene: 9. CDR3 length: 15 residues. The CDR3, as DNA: TGTGCCACCAGTGCCCCCCTAGCGGGAGCGTTTGAGCAGTTCTTC. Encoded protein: CATSAPLAGAFEQFF.

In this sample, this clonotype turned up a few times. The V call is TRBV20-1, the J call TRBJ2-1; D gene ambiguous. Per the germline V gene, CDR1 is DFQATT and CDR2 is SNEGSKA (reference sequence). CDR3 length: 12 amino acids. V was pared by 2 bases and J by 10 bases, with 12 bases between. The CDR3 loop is CSARSVSWEQFF. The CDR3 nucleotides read TGCAGTGCTAGATCGGTGAGCTGGGAGCAGTTCTTC.

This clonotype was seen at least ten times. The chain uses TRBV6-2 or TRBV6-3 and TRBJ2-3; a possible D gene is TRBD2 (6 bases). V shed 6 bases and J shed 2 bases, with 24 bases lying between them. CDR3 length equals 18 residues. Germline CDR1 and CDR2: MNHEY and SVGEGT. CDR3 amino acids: CASSLPDPVVGLTDTQYF. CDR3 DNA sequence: TGTGCCAGCAGCCTACCGGACCCGGTGGTGGGACTCACAGATACGCAGTATTTT.

This CDR3 reads CASSSGLAGFPETQYF. CDR3 nucleotides: TGTGCCAGCAGCAGCGGACTAGCGGGATTCCCAGAGACCCAGTACTTC. The rearrangement joins TRBV6-1 to TRBJ2-5, with 12 bases that match TRBD2. V was pared by 6 bases and J by 4 bases, with 9 bases of the junction left unmatched. This CDR3 is built from 16 residues. Germline CDR1 and CDR2: MNHNS and SASEGT.

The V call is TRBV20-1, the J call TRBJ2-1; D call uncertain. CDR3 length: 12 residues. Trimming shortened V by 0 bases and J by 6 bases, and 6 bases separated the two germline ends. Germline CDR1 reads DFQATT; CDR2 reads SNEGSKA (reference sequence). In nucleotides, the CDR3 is TGCAGTGCTAGAGATCCCAGCAATGAGCAGTTCTTC. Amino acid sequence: CSARDPSNEQFF.

Here the CDR3 reads CASLRNLGNRGNTYEQYF. CDR3 nucleotide sequence: TGTGCCAGCTTGAGGAACCTCGGGAACAGGGGCAACACCTACGAGCAGTACTTC. The chain carries TRBV28 and TRBJ2-7; 7 bases fit TRBD1. The germline V gene encodes CDR1 MDHEN and CDR2 SYDVKM. The CDR3 has 18 amino acids. Germline trimming cut 8 bases from V and 2 bases from J; bases unmatched to any gene: 21.

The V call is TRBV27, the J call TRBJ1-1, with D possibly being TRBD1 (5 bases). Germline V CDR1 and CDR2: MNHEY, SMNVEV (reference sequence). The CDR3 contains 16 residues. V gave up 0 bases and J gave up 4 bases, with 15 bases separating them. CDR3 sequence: CASSLSPPGGATEAFF. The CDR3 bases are TGTGCCAGCAGTTTATCCCCCCCGGGTGGGGCCACTGAAGCTTTCTTT.

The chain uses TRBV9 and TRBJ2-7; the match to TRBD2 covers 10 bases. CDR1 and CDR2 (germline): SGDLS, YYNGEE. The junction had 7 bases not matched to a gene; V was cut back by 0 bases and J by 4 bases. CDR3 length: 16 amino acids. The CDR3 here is CASSVGGLAGAYEQYF. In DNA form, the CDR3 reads TGTGCCAGCAGCGTAGGCGGGCTAGCGGGAGCGTACGAGCAGTACTTC.

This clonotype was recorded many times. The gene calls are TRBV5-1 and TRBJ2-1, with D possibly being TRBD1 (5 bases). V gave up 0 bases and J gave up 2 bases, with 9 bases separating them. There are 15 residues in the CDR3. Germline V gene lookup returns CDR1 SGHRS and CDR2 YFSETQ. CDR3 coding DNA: TGCGCCAGCAGCTTGGCCAGGGAACCCTACAATGAGCAGTTCTTC. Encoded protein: CASSLAREPYNEQFF. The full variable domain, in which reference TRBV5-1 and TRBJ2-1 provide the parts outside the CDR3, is KAGVTQTPRYLIKTRGQQVTLSCSPISGHRSVSWYQQTPGQGLQFLFEYFSETQRNKGNFPGRFSGRQFSNSRSEMNVSTLELGDSALYLCASSLAREPYNEQFFGPGTRLTVL.

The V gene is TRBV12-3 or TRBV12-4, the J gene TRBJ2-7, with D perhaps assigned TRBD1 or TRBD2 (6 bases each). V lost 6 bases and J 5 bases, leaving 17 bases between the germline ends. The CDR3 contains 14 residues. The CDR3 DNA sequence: TGTGCCAGCAGCCTGTCCGGGGGCCCTAACGAGCAGTACTTC. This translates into CASSLSGGPNEQYF.

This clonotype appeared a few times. Here the CDR3 reads CASSQDLDRETIEAFF. As DNA, the CDR3 is TGCGCCAGCAGCCAAGATTTGGACAGGGAAACAATTGAAGCTTTCTTT. The rearrangement uses TRBV4-3 and TRBJ1-1; TRBD1 agrees at 8 bases. The germline V gene encodes CDR1 LGHNA and CDR2 YSLEER. This CDR3 region has 16 residues. The ends lost 0 bases at V and 7 bases at J; junction bases unmatched: 10.

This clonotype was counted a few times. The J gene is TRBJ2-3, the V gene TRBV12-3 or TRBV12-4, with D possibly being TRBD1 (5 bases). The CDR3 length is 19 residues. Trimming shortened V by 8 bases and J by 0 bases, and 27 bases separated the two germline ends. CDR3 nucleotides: TGTGCCAGCGGAGTTTCTCGGACGACCTTGGGGCCGAGCACAGATACGCAGTATTTT. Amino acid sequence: CASGVSRTTLGPSTDTQYF.

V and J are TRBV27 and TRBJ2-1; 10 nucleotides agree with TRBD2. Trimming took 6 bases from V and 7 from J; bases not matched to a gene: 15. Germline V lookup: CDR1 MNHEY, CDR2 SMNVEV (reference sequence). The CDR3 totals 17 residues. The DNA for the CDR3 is TGTGCCAGCAGGGGACAGGTTCAGCGGGAGGGCCGAAATGAGCAGTTCTTC. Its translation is CASRGQVQREGRNEQFF.

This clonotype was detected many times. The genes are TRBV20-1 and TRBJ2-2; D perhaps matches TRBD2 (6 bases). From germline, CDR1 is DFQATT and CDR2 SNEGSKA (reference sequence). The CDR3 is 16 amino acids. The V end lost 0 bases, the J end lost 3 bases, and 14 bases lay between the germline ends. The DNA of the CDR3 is TGCAGTGCTAGAGATATACGGGGGAGAGACACCGGGGAGCTGTTTTTT. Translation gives CSARDIRGRDTGELFF.

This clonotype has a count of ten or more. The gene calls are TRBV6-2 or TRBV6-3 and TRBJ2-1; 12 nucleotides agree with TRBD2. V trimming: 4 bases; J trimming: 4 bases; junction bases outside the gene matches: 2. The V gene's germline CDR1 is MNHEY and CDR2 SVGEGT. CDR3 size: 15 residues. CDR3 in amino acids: CASSWTSGIYNEQFF. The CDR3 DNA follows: TGTGCCAGCAGTTGGACTAGCGGGATTTACAATGAGCAGTTCTTC.

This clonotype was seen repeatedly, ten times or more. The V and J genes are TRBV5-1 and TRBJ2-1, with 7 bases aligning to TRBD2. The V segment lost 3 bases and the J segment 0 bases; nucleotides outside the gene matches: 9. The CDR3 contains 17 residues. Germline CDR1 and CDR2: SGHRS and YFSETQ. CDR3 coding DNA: TGCGCCAGCAGCTGGGTCCCTACGGGAGGCTCCTACAATGAGCAGTTCTTC. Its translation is CASSWVPTGGSYNEQFF.